This passage covers 4 T cell receptor beta chains from one sample sequenced in a study of tumor-infiltrating lymphocytes in localized non-small cell lung cancer. The assay was immunoSEQ multiplex PCR, and TCRdb's table has in-frame clones only and misses some. The sample records around 25,000 clones, roughly 66% being singletons. The source material was lung tumor tissue. All receptors come from a human donor with non-small cell lung cancer.

This sequence joins TRBV7-9 and TRBJ1-2, with a weak D call TRBD1 (6 bases). The germline V gene has CDR1 SEHNR and CDR2 FQNEAQ (reference sequence). This CDR3 has 14 residues. With 3 bases removed from V and 7 bases from J, the gap between germline ends came to 15 bases. The CDR3 DNA is TGTGCCAGCAGCTTCGGGGGGGGCGAAGGTGGCTACACCTTC. Translation gives CASSFGGGEGGYTF.

A single count supports this clone. The V call is TRBV19, the J call TRBJ1-5; 9 bases are shared with TRBD1. V was clipped by 5 bases and J by 6 bases; unmatched bases: 5. Germline V lookup: CDR1 LNHDA, CDR2 SQIVND (reference sequence). This CDR3 is 14 amino acids long. The CDR3 nucleotides are TGTGCCAGTAGTGCCCAGACAGGGGGTCAGCCCCAGCATTTT. It encodes CASSAQTGGQPQHF.

V is TRBV5-4 and J is TRBJ1-5; possible D gene TRBD1, 5 bases. V was pared by 0 bases and J by 1 base, with 5 bases between. This CDR3 has 14 amino acids. In germline, CDR1 is SGHNT, CDR2 YYREEE (reference sequence). CDR3 coding DNA: TGTGCCAGCAGCTTGGGGGGGAGCAATCAGCCCCAGCATTTT. This codes for CASSLGGSNQPQHF.

This sequence joins TRBV29-1 and TRBJ1-1; D gene uncertain. Trimming left V 5 bases short and J 0 bases short, with 10 bases between. CDR3 length: 13 residues. Germline loops: CDR1 SQVTM, CDR2 ANQGSEA. The CDR3, as DNA: TGCAGCGTTCAGGCAGAAATGAACACTGAAGCTTTCTTT. Its protein is CSVQAEMNTEAFF. Full variable domain (outside the CDR3, taken from reference TRBV29-1 and TRBJ1-1): SAVISQKPSRDICQRGTSLTIQCQVDSQVTMMFWYRQQPGQSLTLIATANQGSEATYESGFVIDKFPISRPNLTFSTLTVSNMSPEDSSIYLCSVQAEMNTEAFFGQGTRLTVV.